The 27 T cell receptor beta chains below were found in one sample sequenced in a study of response to subunit inactivated influenza vaccine. TCRdb reprocessed the RT-PCR reads with MiXCR, giving one entry per CDR3 protein. The table records over 750,000 distinct CDR3 sequences, around 21% of them present only once. This specimen consisted of PBMCs from blood, obtained 4 to 6 days after vaccination. These receptors originate from a man between 50 and 59 years old who received an inactivated influenza vaccine.

In the case of this clonotype: Germline and junction disagree at one end, which may indicate a read error. The genes are TRBV6-5 and TRBJ2-1; D unresolved. Germline values: CDR1 MNHEY, CDR2 SVGAGI. CDR3 size: 12 residues. The CDR3 sequence is CASSHSRDEQFF. DNA of the CDR3: TGTGCCAGCAGTCACTCACGGGATGAGCAGTTCTTC.

The J gene is TRBJ1-2, the V gene TRBV30; D remains ambiguous. CDR3 size: 11 residues. Germline lookup yields CDR1 GTSNPN and CDR2 SVGIG (reference sequence). V was shortened by 3 bases and J by 8 bases, with 10 bases between the two germline ends. The CDR3 DNA sequence: TGTGCCTGGAGGGCGACGCGGGGCTACACCTTC. Its translation is CAWRATRGYTF.

J is TRBJ2-1 and V is TRBV4-3; 8 nucleotides line up with TRBD2. Germline CDR1 reads LGHNA; CDR2 reads YSLEER. CDR3 length: 16 residues. Germline trimming cut 4 bases from V and 9 bases from J; bases unmatched to any gene: 14. The CDR3: CASSPYSSGSTGEQFF. The CDR3 DNA reads as TGCGCCAGCAGCCCCTACTCCAGCGGGAGTACGGGTGAGCAGTTCTTC.

This clonotype was detected only once. As DNA, the CDR3 is TGTGCCAGCAGCCGAAAGACTAGCGTCTCCTACAATGAGCAGTTCTTC. Protein product: CASSRKTSVSYNEQFF. The chain carries TRBV7-9 and TRBJ2-1; 8 bases agree with TRBD2. After removal of 5 bases from V and 0 bases from J, the junction contained 6 bases not matched to a gene. Germline CDR1 SEHNR, CDR2 FQNEAQ (reference sequence). CDR3 length equals 16 residues.

This clonotype was seen a handful of times. The J gene is TRBJ1-5, the V gene TRBV12-3 or TRBV12-4; D is possibly TRBD1 (6 bases). This CDR3 has 13 residues. The V end was cut by 5 bases, the J end by 6 bases, with 11 bases between. The CDR3 loop reads CASSRGGSQPQHF. The DNA for the CDR3 is TGTGCCAGCAGTCGAGGGGGGAGTCAGCCCCAGCATTTT.

This chain links TRBV5-6 with TRBJ2-2; D is possibly TRBD1 (6 bases). Germline lookup yields CDR1 SGHDT and CDR2 YYEEEE. The V gene lost 0 bases and the J gene lost 5 bases, with 11 bases spanning the gap. The CDR3 is 15 residues long. For the CDR3, the DNA is TGTGCCAGCAGCTTGGGCCTCCAGGGGACCGGGGAGCTGTTTTTT. Protein product: CASSLGLQGTGELFF.

The V gene is TRBV7-9, the J gene TRBJ1-5; D gene unclear. The CDR3 loop spans 13 amino acids. Trimming removed 0 bases at V and 3 bases at J, with 3 bases between. Germline-derived CDR1 and CDR2 are SEHNR and FQNEAQ (reference sequence). In DNA, the CDR3 is TGTGCCAGCAGCTTAGCTATCAATCAGCCCCAGCATTTT. It yields the protein CASSLAINQPQHF.

This clonotype was picked up a small number of times. The V gene is TRBV20-1, the J gene TRBJ2-3, with 8 bases lining up with TRBD2. The germline V gene encodes CDR1 DFQATT and CDR2 SNEGSKA (reference sequence). The junction had 2 bases not matched to a gene; V was cut back by 3 bases and J by 0 bases. The CDR3 loop spans 14 amino acids. CDR3 loop: CSARIAGSTDTQYF. DNA for the CDR3: TGCAGTGCTAGGATAGCGGGGAGCACAGATACGCAGTATTTT.

The J gene is TRBJ2-1, the V gene TRBV7-9; D ambiguous. The CDR3 runs 16 residues. CDR1 is SEHNR and CDR2 is FQNEAQ in the germline V gene (reference sequence). Deletions cut 5 bases from V and 6 bases from J, with 20 bases between. The CDR3 spells CASSARRGSEPNEQFF. In nucleotides, the CDR3 is TGTGCCAGCAGCGCCAGACGTGGGTCGGAGCCCAATGAGCAGTTCTTC.

In this sample, this clonotype turned up once. The genes are TRBV4-2 and TRBJ2-3; D unclear. The CDR3 is 15 amino acids. Germline CDR1 is LGHNA and CDR2 is YNFKEQ. With 0 bases removed from V and 4 bases from J, the gap between germline ends came to 11 bases. The CDR3 DNA reads TGTGCCAGCAGCCAAGACGCCCTCATTTCAGATACGCAGTATTTT. Protein product: CASSQDALISDTQYF.

The V and J genes are TRBV6-1 and TRBJ2-7, with a possible D match to TRBD2 (5 bases). The ends were cut back, 3 bases at V and 6 bases at J, with 15 bases in the middle. Germline values: CDR1 MNHNS, CDR2 SASEGT. The CDR3 is 14 amino acids. The CDR3 coding sequence is TGTGCCAGCAGTGAGATGGAGGCACCTCTCGAGCAGTACTTC. Amino acids: CASSEMEAPLEQYF.

This clonotype came up a few times. The chain is built from TRBV5-1 and TRBJ1-2; TRBD1 is a possible D gene (6 bases). Looked up from germline, CDR1 is SGHRS and CDR2 is YFSETQ. The CDR3 totals 16 residues. The ends were cut back, 2 bases at V and 4 bases at J, with 18 bases in the middle. The CDR3 sequence: CASSLGSGGASYGYTF. CDR3 nucleotides: TGCGCCAGCAGCTTAGGATCGGGGGGGGCCTCCTATGGCTACACCTTC.

The J gene is TRBJ1-1, the V gene TRBV2; the D gene is possibly TRBD1 (5 bases). Trimming left V 7 bases short and J 5 bases short, with 8 bases between. Germline CDR1 SNHLY, CDR2 FYNNEI. The CDR3 consists of 11 residues. CDR3 DNA: TGTGCCAGCACCTGGGGGACTGAAGCTTTCTTT. Protein product: CASTWGTEAFF.

This clonotype has at least ten counts. The CDR3 protein is CASSPGQTGYEQYF. CDR3 bases: TGCGCCAGCAGCCCAGGACAGACAGGCTACGAGCAGTACTTC. This chain links TRBV5-1 with TRBJ2-7; D is perhaps TRBD1 (6 bases). From germline, CDR1 is SGHRS and CDR2 YFSETQ. Trimming cost V 4 bases and J 3 bases, with 14 bases left between them. The length of the CDR3 is 14 residues.

J is TRBJ2-1 and V is TRBV7-3; D is ambiguous. From germline, CDR1 is SGHTA and CDR2 FQGTGA. The CDR3 is 16 residues long. Trimming removed 5 bases at V and 7 bases at J, with 21 bases between. The CDR3 loop reads CASSPLGRAAHNEQFF. CDR3 sequence (DNA): TGTGCCAGCAGCCCGCTTGGTAGGGCCGCACATAATGAGCAGTTCTTC.

The chain recombines TRBV20-1 with TRBJ2-5; either TRBD1 or TRBD2 may supply D (5 bases each). The CDR3 is 13 amino acids. The germline V gene encodes CDR1 DFQATT and CDR2 SNEGSKA (reference sequence). V shed 6 bases and J shed 2 bases, with 13 bases lying between them. CDR3 nucleotide sequence: TGCAGTGCGGTACGGGACCCACAAGAGACCCAGTACTTC. Protein sequence: CSAVRDPQETQYF.

This clonotype was seen only a few times. J is TRBJ2-5 and V is TRBV20-1; 11 nucleotides line up with TRBD2. Trimming at V came to 4 bases and at J to 5 bases, leaving 3 bases not matched to a gene. Germline lookup yields CDR1 DFQATT and CDR2 SNEGSKA (reference sequence). The CDR3 covers 13 residues. CDR3: CSAMSSGRETQYF. In DNA, the CDR3 is TGCAGTGCTATGTCTAGCGGGAGGGAGACCCAGTACTTC.

This clonotype was counted only a few times. V usage is TRBV7-2 and J usage is TRBJ2-7; 9 bases agree with TRBD1. The germline V gene encodes CDR1 SGHTA and CDR2 FQGNSA. With V trimmed by 5 bases and J by 2 bases, 4 bases remained unmatched. This CDR3 contains 14 residues. The CDR3: CASSKTGGPYEQYF. The CDR3 DNA reads TGTGCCAGCAGCAAAACAGGGGGCCCCTACGAGCAGTACTTC.

This clonotype was recorded a few times. This chain connects TRBV6-1 to TRBJ2-2, with unresolved D. This CDR3 region has 15 residues. V gave up 2 bases and J gave up 8 bases, with 15 bases separating them. CDR1 MNHNS and CDR2 SASEGT come from the germline V gene. The CDR3 DNA reads TGTGCCAGCAGTGAAAATTTCCCCTCCAGGGGGGAGCTGTTTTTT. Translating it yields CASSENFPSRGELFF.

This clonotype was picked up a small number of times. J is TRBJ2-7 and V is TRBV10-3; 15 nucleotides match TRBD2. After removal of 3 bases from V and 4 bases from J, the junction contained 4 bases not matched to a gene. This CDR3 has 16 residues. Looked up from germline, CDR1 is ENHRY and CDR2 is SYGVKD. CDR3 in amino acids: CAISDGLAGGPYEQYF. For the CDR3, the DNA is TGTGCCATCAGTGACGGACTAGCGGGAGGGCCGTACGAGCAGTACTTC.

This clonotype was recorded at least ten times. The J gene is TRBJ2-7, the V gene TRBV19, with TRBD1 identical over 8 bases. This CDR3 contains 14 residues. CDR1 is LNHDA and CDR2 is SQIVND in the germline V gene (reference sequence). V was pared by 9 bases and J by 2 bases, with 9 bases of the junction left unmatched. CDR3 loop: CASSAGQGPYEQYF. The CDR3 coding sequence is TGTGCCAGCTCGGCCGGACAGGGACCCTACGAGCAGTACTTC.

The chain employs TRBV2 and TRBJ2-7; 8 bases line up with TRBD1. Per the germline V gene, CDR1 is SNHLY and CDR2 is FYNNEI. This CDR3 comprises 15 residues. Losses at the gene ends were 6 bases for V and 0 bases for J; bases not matched to a gene: 7. CDR3 nucleotides: TGTGCCAGCAGGGCCGACAGGGGTAGCTCCTACGAGCAGTACTTC. Translated: CASRADRGSSYEQYF.

This clonotype has just a few counts. The chain employs TRBV11-2 and TRBJ1-2; no firm D call. The V gene lost 1 base and the J gene lost 5 bases, with 8 bases spanning the gap. Germline V lookup: CDR1 SGHAT, CDR2 FQNNGV. There are 13 residues in the CDR3. In DNA, the CDR3 is TGTGCCAGCAGCTTAGTTGGCGAGTATGGCTACACCTTC. It specifies CASSLVGEYGYTF. Together with reference TRBV11-2 and TRBJ1-2, the CDR3 gives the full variable domain: EAGVAQSPRYKIIEKRQSVAFWCNPISGHATLYWYQQILGQGPKLLIQFQNNGVVDDSQLPKDRFSAERLKGVDSTLKIQPAKLEDSAVYLCASSLVGEYGYTFGSGTRLTVV.

This sequence joins TRBV6-6 and TRBJ2-7; D remains unclear. Germline values: CDR1 MNHNY, CDR2 SVGAGI (reference sequence). The ends were cut back, 0 bases at V and 3 bases at J, with 6 bases in the middle. The CDR3 spans 13 residues. The CDR3 DNA sequence: TGTGCCAGCAGTTACTCCACCTACTACGAGCAGTACTTC. This gives the protein CASSYSTYYEQYF.

This sequence joins TRBV7-3 and TRBJ2-3; tentative D call: TRBD1 (5 bases). This CDR3 has 14 amino acids. With 5 bases removed from V and 6 bases from J, the gap between germline ends came to 15 bases. The germline V gene encodes CDR1 SGHTA and CDR2 FQGTGA. The CDR3 nucleotides read TGTGCCAGCAGCATGAGTCAGGGCTGGGATACGCAGTATTTT. Translation: CASSMSQGWDTQYF.

This clonotype came up a few times. V usage is TRBV10-3 and J usage is TRBJ2-7; 7 bases are shared with TRBD2. Trimming cost V 4 bases and J 2 bases; bases outside gene matches: 5. Germline-derived CDR1 and CDR2 are ENHRY and SYGVKD. The CDR3 has 14 residues. The CDR3 DNA sequence: TGTGCCATCAGTGGGGCGGGAGACGCCTACGAGCAGTACTTC. This encodes CAISGAGDAYEQYF.

This clonotype showed up just a few times. J is TRBJ1-5 and V is TRBV20-1; 10 nucleotides align to TRBD1. CDR3 size: 16 residues. V lost 6 bases, J lost 0 bases, and 8 bases stayed unmatched. The germline V gene has CDR1 DFQATT and CDR2 SNEGSKA (reference sequence). The CDR3 reads CSARDRGDFSNQPQHF. The CDR3, as DNA: TGCAGTGCCCGGGACAGGGGTGATTTTAGCAATCAGCCCCAGCATTTT.